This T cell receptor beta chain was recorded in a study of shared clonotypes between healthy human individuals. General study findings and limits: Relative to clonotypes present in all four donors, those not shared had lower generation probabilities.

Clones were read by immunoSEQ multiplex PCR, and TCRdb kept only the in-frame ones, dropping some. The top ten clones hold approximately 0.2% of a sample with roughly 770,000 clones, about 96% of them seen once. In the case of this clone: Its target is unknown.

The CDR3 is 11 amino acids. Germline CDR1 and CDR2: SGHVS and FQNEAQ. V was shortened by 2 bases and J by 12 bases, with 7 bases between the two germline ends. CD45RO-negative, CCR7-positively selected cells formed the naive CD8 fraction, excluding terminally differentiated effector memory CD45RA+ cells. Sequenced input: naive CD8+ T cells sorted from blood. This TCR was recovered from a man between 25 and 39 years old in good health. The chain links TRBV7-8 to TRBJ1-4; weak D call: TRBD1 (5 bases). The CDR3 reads CASSLSGELFF. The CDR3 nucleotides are TGTGCCAGCAGCTTATCGGGGGAACTGTTTTTT. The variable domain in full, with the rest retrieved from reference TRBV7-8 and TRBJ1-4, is GAGVSQSPRYKVAKRGQDVALRCDPISGHVSLFWYQQALGQGPEFLTYFQNEAQLDKSGLPSDRFFAERPEGSVSTLKIQRTQQEDSAVYLCASSLSGELFFGSGTQLSVL.